This TCR beta chain is from a study of Ad26.COV2.S vaccination and SARS-CoV-2 variants. Sequencing was performed with immunoSEQ multiplex PCR; in TCRdb, only in-frame clones are kept and a portion is missing. The sample contains 380,000 or so clones, 83% of which appear only once. Treatment meaning: some 20 received Ad26.COV2.S at low or high dose, single or two shots; 5 received placebo; per-sample allocation not given. The samples were gathered on day 63 after the first injection of vaccine or placebo. The junction had 7 bases not matched to a gene; V was cut back by 8 bases and J by 5 bases. The CDR3 is 14 residues long. From germline, CDR1 is MGHRA and CDR2 YSYEKL.

The sequences come from peripheral blood, collected in a trial of Ad26.COV2.S vaccine versus placebo. This rearrangement joins TRBV4-1 to TRBJ2-1, with 9 bases aligning to TRBD2. The receptor was derived from a person between 18 and 60 years old who received the Ad26.COV2.S COVID-19 vaccine or a placebo. CDR3 in DNA: TGCGCCAGCGGTCTTAGCGGGGGAGACAATGAGCAGTTCTTC. Amino acid sequence: CASGLSGGDNEQFF.